The 19 T cell receptor beta chains below were found in one sample sequenced in a study of glioma-infiltrating T cells after dendritic cell vaccination. Time point here: after dendritic cell vaccination, including at tumor progression/relapse. Produced via immunoSEQ multiplex PCR; TCRdb's table is partial and in-frame only. This table holds approximately 50,000 clones, 70% to 90% found once. Sequenced here: blood, sampled after dendritic cell vaccination. These TCRs come from a human donor with glioblastoma.

V gene TRBV10-3 combines with J gene TRBJ2-1; tentative D call: TRBD1 (5 bases). The CDR3 is made up of 13 amino acids. V was cut by 8 bases and J by 7 bases, with 15 bases left in between. In germline, CDR1 is ENHRY, CDR2 SYGVKD. This CDR3 reads CAIVAQAGNEQFF. CDR3 DNA: TGTGCCATCGTGGCACAGGCAGGGAATGAGCAGTTCTTC.

V is TRBV12-5 and J is TRBJ2-1; 10 bases align to TRBD1. Germline CDR1 reads LGHNT; CDR2 reads FRNRAP. V lost 6 bases to trimming and J lost 2 bases; unmatched junction nucleotides: 1. This CDR3 contains 14 residues. As DNA, the CDR3 is TGTGCTAGTGGCGGACAGGGGGCCTACAATGAGCAGTTCTTC. It specifies CASGGQGAYNEQFF.

The chain recombines TRBV7-2 with TRBJ1-1; TRBD1 might be the D (5 bases). Germline values: CDR1 SGHTA, CDR2 FQGNSA. The CDR3 sequence is 15 residues long. Trimming took 0 bases from V and 5 from J, leaving 13 bases between them. CDR3 coding DNA: TGTGCCAGCAGCTTAGCGCCCACATCAGGGACTGAAGCTTTCTTT. Translation: CASSLAPTSGTEAFF.

The chain joins TRBV11-1 to TRBJ2-3; TRBD1 is a possible D gene (5 bases). The germline V and J ends were trimmed by 5 bases and 0 bases, with 18 bases remaining between them. This CDR3 is built from 17 residues. Germline V gene lookup returns CDR1 SGHAT and CDR2 FQDESV (reference sequence). CDR3 residues: CASSPGRWYRSTDTQYF. The CDR3 DNA reads TGTGCCAGCAGCCCCGGCCGGTGGTACAGGAGCACAGATACGCAGTATTTT. The full variable domain, with the rest looked up from reference TRBV11-1 and TRBJ2-3, is EAEVAQSPRYKITEKSQAVAFWCDPISGHATLYWYRQILGQGPELLVQFQDESVVDDSQLPKDRFSAERLKGVDSTLKIQPAELGDSAMYLCASSPGRWYRSTDTQYFGPGTRLTVL.

The rearrangement joins TRBV7-3 to TRBJ2-5; D gene unclear. Matching the DNA end better, TRBJ2-7 makes the J call doubtful. This CDR3 region has 13 residues. From germline, CDR1 is SGHTA and CDR2 FQGTGA. Here the CDR3 DNA reads TGTGCCAGCAGCTTAGACCGAAACTACGAGCAGTACTTC. Residues: CASSLDRNYEQYF.

This clone was recorded only once. CDR3: CASSYSGVAGVWEQFF. The CDR3 nucleotides are TGTGCCAGCAGTTACTCGGGGGTAGCGGGAGTATGGGAGCAGTTCTTC. V is TRBV6-5 and J is TRBJ2-1, with 9 bases aligning to TRBD2. V was pared by 0 bases and J by 10 bases, with 10 bases of the junction left unmatched. CDR3 size: 16 residues. Germline assignment: CDR1 MNHEY and CDR2 SVGAGI.

V usage is TRBV18 and J usage is TRBJ1-5; 8 bases line up with TRBD1. The CDR3 is 18 residues long. Losses at the gene ends were 1 base for V and 6 bases for J; bases not matched to a gene: 14. Per germline, CDR1 KGHSH and CDR2 LQKENI. CDR3 protein: CASSPRPGQGEIPQPQHF. The CDR3 DNA is TGTGCCAGCTCACCACGTCCCGGACAGGGAGAGATTCCTCAGCCCCAGCATTTT.

This chain links TRBV9 with TRBJ2-1; possible D gene TRBD2, 5 bases. CDR1 and CDR2 (germline): SGDLS, YYNGEE. The V end lost 0 bases, the J end lost 4 bases, and 20 bases lay between the germline ends. The CDR3 contains 18 residues. The CDR3 here is CASSVGGSTTPGYNEQFF. The CDR3 coding sequence is TGTGCCAGCAGCGTAGGAGGATCGACTACGCCGGGGTACAATGAGCAGTTCTTC.

This chain links TRBV28 with TRBJ1-3; 9 nucleotides match TRBD1. Looked up from germline, CDR1 is MDHEN and CDR2 is SYDVKM. The trim removed 6 bases at V and 1 base at J, leaving 7 bases unmatched. This CDR3 spans 16 amino acids. The CDR3: CASRTTGTGSGNTIYF. The CDR3 coding sequence is TGTGCCAGCAGGACTACCGGGACAGGGTCTGGAAACACCATATATTTT.

This clone is a singleton in its sample. This chain joins TRBV6-1 and TRBJ2-5; 8 positions agree with TRBD2. The CDR3 loop spans 15 amino acids. Per germline, CDR1 MNHNS and CDR2 SASEGT. The V gene end was trimmed by 1 base and the J gene end by 7 bases; junction bases not matched to a gene: 8. The CDR3 coding sequence is TGTGCCAGCAGTGAAGACCGGGAGGGGTTTCGGACCCAGTACTTC. Translation: CASSEDREGFRTQYF.

The rearrangement joins TRBV5-4 to TRBJ2-3; D unresolved. The CDR3 runs 15 residues. Germline CDR1 is SGHNT and CDR2 is YYREEE (reference sequence). Trimming cost V 0 bases and J 0 bases, with 8 bases left between them. The CDR3 spells CASSLETASTDTQYF. CDR3 nucleotide sequence: TGTGCCAGCAGCTTGGAAACAGCTAGCACAGATACGCAGTATTTT.

The chain recombines TRBV7-9 with TRBJ2-5; D perhaps matches TRBD2 (6 bases). Germline CDR1 and CDR2: SEHNR and FQNEAQ (reference sequence). This CDR3 region has 16 residues. With 3 bases removed from V and 2 bases from J, the gap between germline ends came to 16 bases. CDR3 amino acids: CASSLGGVRDQETQYF. CDR3 sequence (DNA): TGTGCCAGCAGCTTGGGTGGAGTGCGGGATCAAGAGACCCAGTACTTC.

This rearrangement joins TRBV6-5 to TRBJ2-7, with 8 bases aligning to TRBD2. After removal of 6 bases from V and 3 bases from J, the junction contained 10 bases not matched to a gene. This CDR3 has 15 residues. The germline V gene encodes CDR1 MNHEY and CDR2 SVGAGI. The CDR3 nucleotides read TGTGCCAGCAGCCCCGGGGCCAGCGGGGGCTACGAGCAGTACTTC. Encoded protein: CASSPGASGGYEQYF.

The chain joins TRBV6-5 to TRBJ1-5, with D unresolved. Germline CDR1 MNHEY, CDR2 SVGAGI. The CDR3 is made up of 14 amino acids. Trimming stripped 5 bases from V and 0 bases from J, with 8 bases between. CDR3 bases: TGTGCCAGCAGTCGCGAATATAGCAATCAGCCCCAGCATTTT. Its protein is CASSREYSNQPQHF.

This sequence joins TRBV13 and TRBJ2-7; 9 bases agree with TRBD1. Germline CDR1 is PRHDT and CDR2 is FYEKMQ (reference sequence). CDR3 length equals 15 residues. Trimming cost V 5 bases and J 3 bases; bases outside gene matches: 8. The CDR3 sequence is CASSPPDRGYYEQYF. CDR3 nucleotide sequence: TGTGCCAGCAGCCCCCCGGACAGGGGTTACTACGAGCAGTACTTC.

V gene TRBV7-8 combines with J gene TRBJ2-7; perhaps TRBD2 as D (6 bases). CDR3 length equals 16 residues. Germline V gives CDR1 SGHVS, CDR2 FQNEAQ. V lost 5 bases, J lost 3 bases, and 20 bases lay in between. The CDR3 sequence: CASSPPRGEVIYEQYF. For the CDR3, the DNA is TGTGCCAGCAGCCCCCCCCGAGGGGAGGTCATCTACGAGCAGTACTTC.

The J gene is TRBJ2-7, the V gene TRBV28, with D hard to call. Germline CDR1 MDHEN, CDR2 SYDVKM. V lost 2 bases and J lost 11, with 16 bases in between. The CDR3 extends over 13 amino acids. The CDR3 DNA is TGTGCCAGCAGTTTAGCCAATCTGCGAGAGGAGTACTTC. Translated, it gives CASSLANLREEYF.

This rearrangement joins TRBV9 to TRBJ2-3; possibly TRBD1 for D (5 bases). CDR1 is SGDLS and CDR2 is YYNGEE in the germline V gene. With 3 bases removed from V and 6 bases from J, the gap between germline ends came to 8 bases. The CDR3 has 12 residues. DNA of the CDR3: TGTGCCAGCAGCGGGACATTGGATACGCAGTATTTT. Translation gives CASSGTLDTQYF.

Worth noting for this clone: At one end the junction does not follow the germline gene, possibly because of a read error. This sequence joins TRBV7-7 and TRBJ2-3; weak D call: TRBD1 (5 bases). The CDR3 spans 13 residues. Germline CDR1 reads SSHAT; CDR2 reads FNYEAQ (reference sequence). In DNA, the CDR3 is TGTGCTAGCAGCTTGACCAGGGCGGATACGCAGTATTTT. Translated, it gives CASSLTRADTQYF.